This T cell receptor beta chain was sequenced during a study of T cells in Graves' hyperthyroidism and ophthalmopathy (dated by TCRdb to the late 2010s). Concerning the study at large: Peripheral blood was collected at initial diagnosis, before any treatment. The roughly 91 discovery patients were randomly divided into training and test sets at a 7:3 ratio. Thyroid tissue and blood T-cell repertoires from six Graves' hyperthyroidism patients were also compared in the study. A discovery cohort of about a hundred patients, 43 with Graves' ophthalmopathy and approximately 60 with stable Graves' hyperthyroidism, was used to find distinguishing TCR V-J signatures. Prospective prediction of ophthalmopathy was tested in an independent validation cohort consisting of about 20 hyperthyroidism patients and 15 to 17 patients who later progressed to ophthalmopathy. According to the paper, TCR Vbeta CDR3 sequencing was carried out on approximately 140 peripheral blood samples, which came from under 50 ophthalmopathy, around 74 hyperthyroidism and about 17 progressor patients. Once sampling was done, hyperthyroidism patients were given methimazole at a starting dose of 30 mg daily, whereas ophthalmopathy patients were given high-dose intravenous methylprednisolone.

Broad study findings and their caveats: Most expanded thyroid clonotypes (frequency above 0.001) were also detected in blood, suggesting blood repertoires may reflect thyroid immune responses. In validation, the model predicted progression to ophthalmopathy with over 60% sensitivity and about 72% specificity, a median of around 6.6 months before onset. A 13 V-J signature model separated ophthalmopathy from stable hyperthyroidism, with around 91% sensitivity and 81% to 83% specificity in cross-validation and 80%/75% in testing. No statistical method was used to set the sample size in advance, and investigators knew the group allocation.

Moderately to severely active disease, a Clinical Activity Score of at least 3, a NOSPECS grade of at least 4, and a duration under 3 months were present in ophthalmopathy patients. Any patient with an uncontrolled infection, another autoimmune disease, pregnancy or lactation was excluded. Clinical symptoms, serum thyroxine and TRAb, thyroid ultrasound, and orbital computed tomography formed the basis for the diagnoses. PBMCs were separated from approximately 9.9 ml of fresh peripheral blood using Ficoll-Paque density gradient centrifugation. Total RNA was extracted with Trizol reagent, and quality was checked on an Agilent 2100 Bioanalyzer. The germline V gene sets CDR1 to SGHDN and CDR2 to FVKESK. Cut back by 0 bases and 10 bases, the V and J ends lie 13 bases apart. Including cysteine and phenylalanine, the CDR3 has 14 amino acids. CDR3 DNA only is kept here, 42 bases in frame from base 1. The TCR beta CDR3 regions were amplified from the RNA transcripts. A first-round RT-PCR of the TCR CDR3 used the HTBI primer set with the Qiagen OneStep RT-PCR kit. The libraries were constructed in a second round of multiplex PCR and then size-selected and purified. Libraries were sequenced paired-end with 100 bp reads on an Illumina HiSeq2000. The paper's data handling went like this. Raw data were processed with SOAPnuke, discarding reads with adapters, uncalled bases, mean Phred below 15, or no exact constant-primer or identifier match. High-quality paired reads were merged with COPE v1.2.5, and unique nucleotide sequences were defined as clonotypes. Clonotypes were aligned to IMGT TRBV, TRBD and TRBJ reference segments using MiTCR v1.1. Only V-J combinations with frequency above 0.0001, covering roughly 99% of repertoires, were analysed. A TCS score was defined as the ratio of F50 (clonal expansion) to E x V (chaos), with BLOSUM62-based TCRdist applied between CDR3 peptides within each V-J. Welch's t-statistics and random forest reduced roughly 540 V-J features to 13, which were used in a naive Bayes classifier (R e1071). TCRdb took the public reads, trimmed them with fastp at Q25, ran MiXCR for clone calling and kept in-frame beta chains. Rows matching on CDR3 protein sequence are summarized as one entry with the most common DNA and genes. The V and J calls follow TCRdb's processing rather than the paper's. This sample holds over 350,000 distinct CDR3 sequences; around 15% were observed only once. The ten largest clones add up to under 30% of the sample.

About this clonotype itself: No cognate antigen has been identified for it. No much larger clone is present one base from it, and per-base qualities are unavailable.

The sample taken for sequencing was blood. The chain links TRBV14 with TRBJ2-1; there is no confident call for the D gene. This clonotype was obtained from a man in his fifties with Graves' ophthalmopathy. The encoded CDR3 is CASSQDLVGLEQFF. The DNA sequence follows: TGTGCCAGCAGCCAAGATCTTGTAGGGCTGGAGCAGTTCTTC.